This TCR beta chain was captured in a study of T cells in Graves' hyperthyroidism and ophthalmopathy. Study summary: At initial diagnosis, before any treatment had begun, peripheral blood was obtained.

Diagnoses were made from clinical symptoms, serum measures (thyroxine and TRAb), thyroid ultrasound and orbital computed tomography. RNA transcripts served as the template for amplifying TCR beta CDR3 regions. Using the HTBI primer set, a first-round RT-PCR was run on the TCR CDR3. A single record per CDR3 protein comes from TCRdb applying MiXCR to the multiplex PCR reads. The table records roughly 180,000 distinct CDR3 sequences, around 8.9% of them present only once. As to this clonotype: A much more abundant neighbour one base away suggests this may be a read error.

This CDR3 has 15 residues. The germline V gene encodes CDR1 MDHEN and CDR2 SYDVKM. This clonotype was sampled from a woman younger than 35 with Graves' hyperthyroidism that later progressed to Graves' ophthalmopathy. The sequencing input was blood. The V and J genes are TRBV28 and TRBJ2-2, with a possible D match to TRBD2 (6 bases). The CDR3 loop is CASSFLSWNTGGLFF. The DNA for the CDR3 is TGTGCCAGCAGTTTTCTGAGTTGGAACACCGGGGGGCTGTTTTTT.